This is a list of T cell receptor beta chains from one sample in a study of control samples from healthy donors and cancer patients. Measured with immunoSEQ multiplex PCR; TCRdb has only the in-frame clones, and not every one. Of 50,000 or so clones listed, approximately 93% are singletons. The sample consisted of PBMCs. These receptor sequences come from a woman between 50 and 59 years old with head and neck cancer. Both conserved end residues are part of each CDR3. Size is stated for part of the rows, as once, few or many counts, or as a class when the clone is expanded.

J	V	size	CDR3
TRBJ2-7	TRBV11-3	once	CASSFFAITYEQYF
TRBJ1-4	TRBV30	-	CAWRRSGTALATNEKLFF
TRBJ2-1	TRBV2	-	CASSDGSGYNEQFF
TRBJ2-7	TRBV11-2	-	CASSLDRVRYEQYF
TRBJ2-5	TRBV7-9	-	CASSFGRGERETQYF
TRBJ1-3	TRBV29-1	-	CSAERDTGNTIYF
TRBJ2-3	TRBV19	-	CASSGAGLPTDTQYF
TRBJ2-7	TRBV5-8	once	CASSLEEYEQYF
TRBJ2-1	TRBV29-1	once	CSVVGPVYNEQFF
TRBJ2-7	TRBV11-2	-	CASSLDRGGEQYF
TRBJ2-1	TRBV27	-	CASSLSGGSSYNEQFF
TRBJ1-2	TRBV4-2	-	CASSQSLSGAGGYTF
TRBJ2-1	TRBV19	-	CASSITSSGDYNEQFF
TRBJ1-1	TRBV11-2	-	CASSLGAHNTEAFF
TRBJ2-5	TRBV5-6	-	CASSPVDRGPETQYF
TRBJ2-1	TRBV11-3	-	CASSLGGGTGNEQFF
TRBJ2-7	TRBV5-6	-	CASSLGPRGGLPYEQYF
TRBJ2-7	TRBV28	-	CASSSGGPNGEQYF
TRBJ1-2	TRBV3-1/TRBV3-2	-	CASSQADRGYGYTF
TRBJ2-2	TRBV6-2/TRBV6-3	-	CASSYLGSGRAWDTGELFF
TRBJ2-2	TRBV27	-	CASSPTITSGSIAGELFF
TRBJ2-6	TRBV3-1/TRBV3-2	-	CASSPRQGAGANVLTF